The clone carrying this T cell receptor beta chain appeared once. The junction and the germline gene differ at one end; a read error may be behind it. This entry is derived from a study of blood T cells in healthy people across ages. CDR1 is MNHEY and CDR2 is SVGEGT in the germline V gene. This CDR3 is 11 amino acids long. The second PCR ran roughly 7 to 12 cycles with a sample-barcoded 5' primer and J-beta primers. From the 5' RACE reads, TCRdb called clonotypes with MiXCR, one entry per CDR3 protein. The sample contains over a million distinct CDR3 sequences, roughly a quarter of which appear only once. These same records also appear under a second study, on T cells of mothers and their children. As reported in that work: The donor cohort consisted of a few healthy Caucasian mothers and their six children. Both sample barcodes and 2-4 random nucleotides came from the M1S primer of the second PCR.

This chain joins TRBV6-2 or TRBV6-3 and TRBJ1-4; D might be TRBD1 (5 bases). The specimen was blood. This receptor was identified in a girl aged 2 to 10 in good health. The CDR3 coding sequence is TGTGCCAGCTACAAGCCCCTTTGGGGGGTCTTT. Translated, it gives CASYKPLWGVF.